This TCR beta chain stems from a study of T cells in Graves' hyperthyroidism and ophthalmopathy. Notes on the study in general: Ophthalmopathy stood apart from stable hyperthyroidism in a 13 V-J model.

Patients were aged 18 to 65, had disease duration under 2 months, and had newly diagnosed hyperthyroidism. It was uncontrolled infection, other autoimmune disease, pregnancy or lactation that excluded patients. Orbital computed tomography and thyroid ultrasound, together with serum TRAb and thyroxine and clinical symptoms, were used for diagnoses. Authors of the study amplified TCR beta CDR3 regions from RNA transcripts. First-round RT-PCR with HTBI primers amplified the TCR CDR3 region. TCRdb passed the multiplex PCR reads through MiXCR, listing each CDR3 protein once. The repertoire has about 480,000 distinct CDR3 sequences, around 15% of them found once; the top ten carry around a sixth. This CDR3 has 18 amino acids. Per the germline V gene, CDR1 is LNHDA and CDR2 is SQIVND (reference sequence). V shed 6 bases, J shed 4 bases, and the junction held 15 bases outside the gene matches. This clonotype was detected a few times. Its target is unknown.

The chain has TRBV19 and TRBJ2-6; 7 bases fit TRBD1. Sequenced sample: blood. This receptor was taken from a woman aged 18-29 years with Graves' hyperthyroidism. In DNA, the CDR3 is TGTGCCAGTAGCCCAAGGACAGGAATTGGTAGGGGGGCCAACGTCCTGACTTTC. Its protein is CASSPRTGIGRGANVLTF.